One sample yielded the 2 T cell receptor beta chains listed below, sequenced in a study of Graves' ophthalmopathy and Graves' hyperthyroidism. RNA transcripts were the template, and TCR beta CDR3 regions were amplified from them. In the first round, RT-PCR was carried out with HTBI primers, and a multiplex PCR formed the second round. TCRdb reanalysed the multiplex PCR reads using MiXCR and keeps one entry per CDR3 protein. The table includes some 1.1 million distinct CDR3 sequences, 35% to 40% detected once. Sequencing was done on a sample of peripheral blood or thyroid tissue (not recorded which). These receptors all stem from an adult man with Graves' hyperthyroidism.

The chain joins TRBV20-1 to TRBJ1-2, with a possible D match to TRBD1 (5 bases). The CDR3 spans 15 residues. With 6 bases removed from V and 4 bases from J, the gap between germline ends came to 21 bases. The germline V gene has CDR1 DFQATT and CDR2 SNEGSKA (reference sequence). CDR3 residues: CSAPRAGGGGYGYTF. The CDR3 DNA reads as TGCAGTGCGCCTCGTGCGGGGGGAGGAGGCTATGGCTACACCTTC.

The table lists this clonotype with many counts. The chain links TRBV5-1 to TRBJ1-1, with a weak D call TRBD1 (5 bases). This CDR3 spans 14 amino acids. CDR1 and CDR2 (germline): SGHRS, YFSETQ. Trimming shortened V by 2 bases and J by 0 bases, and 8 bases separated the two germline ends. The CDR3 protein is CASSFDSMNTEAFF. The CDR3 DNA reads TGCGCCAGCAGCTTTGACAGCATGAACACTGAAGCTTTCTTT.